This paragraph covers one TCR beta chain sequence. The antigen is unknown. The sample comes from a study of shared clonotypes between healthy human individuals. Study-level findings and limits: Estimated clonotype richness was generally higher in naive than memory subsets.

Trimming removed 7 bases from V and 4 bases from J; junction bases left unmatched: 4. Germline CDR1 is WSHSY and CDR2 is SAAADI. The CDR3 extends over 14 amino acids. Clones were read by immunoSEQ multiplex PCR, and TCRdb kept only the in-frame ones, dropping some. Of roughly 2 million clones listed, 95% are singletons. The source of this sequence is a man between 18 and 35 years old in good health. Sequencing used naive CD4+ T cells sorted from blood. Subset defined: CD45RA+ positively selected. V usage is TRBV10-2 and J usage is TRBJ2-3; 11 bases fit TRBD2. As DNA, the CDR3 is TGCGCCAGCAAGTTAGCGGGAGGGGCAGATACGCAGTATTTT. It yields the protein CASKLAGGADTQYF.